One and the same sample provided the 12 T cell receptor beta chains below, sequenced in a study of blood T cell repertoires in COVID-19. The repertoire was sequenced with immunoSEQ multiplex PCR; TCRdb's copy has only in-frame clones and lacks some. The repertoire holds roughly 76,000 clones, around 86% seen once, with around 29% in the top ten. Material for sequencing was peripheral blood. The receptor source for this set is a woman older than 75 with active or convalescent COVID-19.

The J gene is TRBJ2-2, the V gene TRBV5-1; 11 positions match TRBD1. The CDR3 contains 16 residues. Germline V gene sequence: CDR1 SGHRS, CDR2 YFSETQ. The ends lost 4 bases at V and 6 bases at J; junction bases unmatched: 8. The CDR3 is CASSEGTGGKAGELFF. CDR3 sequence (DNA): TGCGCCAGCAGCGAAGGGACAGGGGGTAAGGCCGGGGAGCTGTTTTTT.

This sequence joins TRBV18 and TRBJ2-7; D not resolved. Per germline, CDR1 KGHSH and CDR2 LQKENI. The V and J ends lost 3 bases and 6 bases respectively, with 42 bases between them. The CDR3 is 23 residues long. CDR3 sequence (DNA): TGTGCCAGCTCACCTACGCCACCTCCGCGAAGTTGGATACAGCCGATTAAAAAAGTCGAGCAGTACTTC. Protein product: CASSPTPPPRSWIQPIKKVEQYF.

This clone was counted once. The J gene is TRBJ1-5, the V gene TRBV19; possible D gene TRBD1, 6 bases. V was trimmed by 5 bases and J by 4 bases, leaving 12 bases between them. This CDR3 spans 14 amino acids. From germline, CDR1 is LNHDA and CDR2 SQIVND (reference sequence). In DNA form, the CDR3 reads TGTGCCAGTAGTTTAGGACAGCCAAATCAGCCCCAGCATTTT. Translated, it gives CASSLGQPNQPQHF.

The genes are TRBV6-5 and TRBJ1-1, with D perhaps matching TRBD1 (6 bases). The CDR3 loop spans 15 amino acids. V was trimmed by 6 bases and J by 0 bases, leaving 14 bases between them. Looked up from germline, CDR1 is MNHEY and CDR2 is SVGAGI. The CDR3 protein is CASSQTGSMNTEAFF. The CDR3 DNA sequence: TGTGCCAGCAGCCAGACAGGATCCATGAACACTGAAGCTTTCTTT.

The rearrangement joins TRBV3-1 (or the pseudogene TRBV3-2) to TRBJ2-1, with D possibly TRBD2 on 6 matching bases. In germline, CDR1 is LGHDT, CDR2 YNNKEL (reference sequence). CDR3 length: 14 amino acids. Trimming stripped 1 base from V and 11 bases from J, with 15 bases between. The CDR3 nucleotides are TGTGCCAGCAGCCAAGGGGGCGGGGTGGTGAAGCAGTTCTTC. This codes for CASSQGGGVVKQFF.

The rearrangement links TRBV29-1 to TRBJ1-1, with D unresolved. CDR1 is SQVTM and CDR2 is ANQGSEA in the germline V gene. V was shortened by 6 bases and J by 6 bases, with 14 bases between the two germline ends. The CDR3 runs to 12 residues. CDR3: CSVASGVAEAFF. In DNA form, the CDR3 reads TGCAGCGTGGCAAGCGGGGTGGCTGAAGCTTTCTTT.

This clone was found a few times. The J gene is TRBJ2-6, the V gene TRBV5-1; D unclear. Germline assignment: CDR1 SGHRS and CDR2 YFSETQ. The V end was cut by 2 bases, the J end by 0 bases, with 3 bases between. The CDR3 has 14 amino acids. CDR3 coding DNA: TGCGCCAGCAGCTTCAACTCTGGGGCCAACGTCCTGACTTTC. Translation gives CASSFNSGANVLTF.

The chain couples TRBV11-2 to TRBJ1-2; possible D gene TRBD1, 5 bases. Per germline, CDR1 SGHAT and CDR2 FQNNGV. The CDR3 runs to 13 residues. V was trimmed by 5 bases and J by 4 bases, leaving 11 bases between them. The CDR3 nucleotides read TGTGCCAGCAGCGCCGACAGAGTCTATGGCTACACCTTC. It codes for CASSADRVYGYTF.

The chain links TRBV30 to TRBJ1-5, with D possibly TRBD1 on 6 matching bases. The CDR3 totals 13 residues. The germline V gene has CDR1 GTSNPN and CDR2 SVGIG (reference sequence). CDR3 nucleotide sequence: TGTGCTACCTCGGGGGGCGTTAATCAGCCCCAGCATTTT. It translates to CATSGGVNQPQHF.

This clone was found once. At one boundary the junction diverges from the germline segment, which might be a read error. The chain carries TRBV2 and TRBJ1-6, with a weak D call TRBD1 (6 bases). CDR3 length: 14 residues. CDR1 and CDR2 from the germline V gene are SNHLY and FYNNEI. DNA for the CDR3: TGTGCCAGCAGGCTGACAGGACTTAATTCACCCTTCCACTTT. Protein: CASRLTGLNSPFHF.

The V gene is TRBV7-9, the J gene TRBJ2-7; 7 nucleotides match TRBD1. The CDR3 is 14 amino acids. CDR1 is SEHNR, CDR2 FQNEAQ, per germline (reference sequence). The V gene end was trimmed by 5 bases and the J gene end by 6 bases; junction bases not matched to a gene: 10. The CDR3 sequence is CASSLGQVLGEQYF. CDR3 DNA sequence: TGTGCCAGCAGCCTAGGACAGGTGCTAGGCGAGCAGTACTTC. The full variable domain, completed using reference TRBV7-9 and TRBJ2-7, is DTGVSQNPRHKITKRGQNVTFRCDPISEHNRLYWYRQTLGQGPEFLTYFQNEAQLEKSRLLSDRFSAERPKGSFSTLEIQRTEQGDSAMYLCASSLGQVLGEQYFGPGTRLTVT.

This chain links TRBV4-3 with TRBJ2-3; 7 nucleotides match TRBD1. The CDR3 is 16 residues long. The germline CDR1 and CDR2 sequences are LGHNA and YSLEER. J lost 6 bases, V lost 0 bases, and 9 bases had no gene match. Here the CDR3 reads CASSQEPTFRGDTQYF. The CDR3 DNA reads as TGCGCCAGCAGCCAAGAGCCCACCTTCAGGGGGGATACGCAGTATTTT.